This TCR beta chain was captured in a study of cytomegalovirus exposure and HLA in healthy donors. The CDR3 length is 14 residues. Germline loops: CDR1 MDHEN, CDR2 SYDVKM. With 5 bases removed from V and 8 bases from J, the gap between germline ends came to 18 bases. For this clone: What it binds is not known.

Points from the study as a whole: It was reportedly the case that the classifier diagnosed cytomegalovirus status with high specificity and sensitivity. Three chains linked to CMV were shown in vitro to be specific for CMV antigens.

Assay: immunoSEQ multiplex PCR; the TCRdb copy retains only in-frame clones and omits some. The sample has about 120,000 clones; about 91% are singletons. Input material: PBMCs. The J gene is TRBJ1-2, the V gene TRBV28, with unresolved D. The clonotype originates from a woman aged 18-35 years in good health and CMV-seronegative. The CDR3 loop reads CASSPPTDLLGYTF. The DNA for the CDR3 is TGTGCCAGCAGTCCCCCCACCGACTTGTTGGGCTACACCTTC.